One sample yielded the 22 T cell receptor beta chains listed below, sequenced in a study of blood T cell repertoires in COVID-19. Data came from immunoSEQ multiplex PCR; TCRdb stores just in-frame clones and leaves some out. The sample carries some 90,000 clones, about 90% recorded once. Material: peripheral blood. These receptors were collected from a man in his forties or fifties with COVID-19, enrolled during active disease.

This chain joins TRBV4-3 and TRBJ1-4, with TRBD1 matching over 8 bases. From germline, CDR1 is LGHNA and CDR2 YSLEER. J gave up 6 bases and V 0 bases, and 9 bases lay outside the gene matches. The CDR3 is made up of 17 amino acids. The CDR3 nucleotides are TGCGCCAGCAGCCAAGAGGGACCGACAGGGGATGATGAAAAACTGTTTTTT. It encodes CASSQEGPTGDDEKLFF.

This clone was counted once. CDR3 in DNA: TGTGCCTGGAGGTTGGGGGCACTGAACACTGAAGCTTTCTTT. Amino acid sequence: CAWRLGALNTEAFF. V usage is TRBV30 and J usage is TRBJ1-1; possibly TRBD1 for D (6 bases). The CDR3 spans 14 residues. The germline V and J ends were trimmed by 3 bases and 0 bases, with 11 bases remaining between them. Germline V lookup: CDR1 GTSNPN, CDR2 SVGIG (reference sequence).

This chain joins TRBV6-1 and TRBJ1-6; D call uncertain. Trimming shortened V by 3 bases and J by 7 bases, and 16 bases separated the two germline ends. The CDR3 extends over 16 amino acids. Germline CDR1 and CDR2: MNHNS and SASEGT. CDR3: CASSDLRGLLNSPLHF. The CDR3 DNA reads TGTGCCAGCAGTGACTTACGAGGGTTGTTAAATTCACCCCTCCACTTT.

This clone was observed a few times. The V gene is TRBV7-2, the J gene TRBJ1-2; D gene ambiguous. Germline CDR1 and CDR2: SGHTA and FQGNSA. V was pared by 4 bases and J by 4 bases, with 13 bases between. This CDR3 region has 14 residues. The CDR3 spells CASSSVPSGYGYTF. The CDR3 DNA sequence: TGTGCCAGCAGCTCGGTCCCGTCCGGCTATGGCTACACCTTC.

This chain connects TRBV29-1 to TRBJ1-5; 7 bases are a match to TRBD1. There are 12 residues in the CDR3. CDR1 and CDR2 from the germline V gene are SQVTM and ANQGSEA. V was pared by 4 bases and J by 7 bases, with 4 bases of the junction left unmatched. Written as DNA, the CDR3 is TGCAGCGTTGGGTCAGGGGGGCAGCCCCAGCATTTT. Protein sequence: CSVGSGGQPQHF.

By share, this clone ranks as medium-sized (0.01 to 0.1%). The rearrangement joins TRBV5-4 to TRBJ1-6, with D possibly matching TRBD1 (6 bases). CDR1 and CDR2 from the germline V gene are SGHNT and YYREEE (reference sequence). CDR3 length: 17 residues. Between the trimmed V and J ends, which lost 3 bases and 7 bases, there was a span of 20 bases. Here the CDR3 DNA reads TGTGCCAGCAGCTACGCCTCGGGGGGGGGCCGGAATTCACCCCTCCACTTT. It is translated as CASSYASGGGRNSPLHF.

V gene TRBV4-3 combines with J gene TRBJ1-2, with a weak D call TRBD1 (6 bases). The V and J ends lost 0 bases and 8 bases respectively, with 13 bases between them. The germline V gene has CDR1 LGHNA and CDR2 YSLEER. The CDR3 is made up of 14 amino acids. CDR3 sequence (DNA): TGCGCCAGCAGCCAAGATCTCTGGGGGCAAGGCTACACCTTC. Protein sequence: CASSQDLWGQGYTF.

V and J are TRBV7-2 and TRBJ2-1; D gene uncertain. Germline CDR1 is SGHTA and CDR2 is FQGNSA. The CDR3 consists of 11 residues. Trimming shortened V by 4 bases and J by 6 bases, and 4 bases separated the two germline ends. The CDR3 reads CASSSLNEQFF. The DNA for the CDR3 is TGTGCCAGCAGCTCCCTCAATGAGCAGTTCTTC.

The rearrangement joins TRBV27 to TRBJ2-3; the match to TRBD2 covers 7 bases. The CDR3 runs 14 residues. From germline, CDR1 is MNHEY and CDR2 SMNVEV (reference sequence). V gave up 7 bases and J gave up 1 base; unmatched junction bases: 5. CDR3 nucleotides: TGTGCCAGCATCAAAAGCGGGGGCACAGATACGCAGTATTTT. As protein: CASIKSGGTDTQYF.

In its sample, this clone was seen once. The chain uses TRBV15 and TRBJ1-5; D is undetermined. Germline CDR1 and CDR2: LNHNV and YYDKDF (reference sequence). This CDR3 has 14 amino acids. The V end was cut by 1 base, the J end by 6 bases, with 10 bases between. CDR3 DNA: TGTGCCACCAGCAGAGGGGAGGGCGGTCAGCCCCAGCATTTT. This encodes CATSRGEGGQPQHF.

V gene TRBV5-6 combines with J gene TRBJ2-2, with 8 bases fitting TRBD2. Germline V gene sequence: CDR1 SGHDT, CDR2 YYEEEE. CDR3 length: 15 amino acids. J lost 2 bases, V lost 4 bases, and 4 bases had no gene match. This CDR3 is CASSPRTSNTGELFF. The DNA of the CDR3 is TGTGCCAGCAGCCCTAGGACTAGCAACACCGGGGAGCTGTTTTTT.

J is TRBJ1-6 and V is TRBV2; D ambiguous. Germline CDR1 is SNHLY and CDR2 is FYNNEI. The CDR3 is 13 amino acids. V gave up 6 bases and J gave up 9 bases, with 12 bases separating them. CDR3 nucleotides: TGTGCCAGCAGGGGAGGGTTCGGTTCACCCCTCCACTTT. Translation: CASRGGFGSPLHF.

This clone came up once. This CDR3 reads CASSLDRGQYGYTF. For the CDR3, the DNA is TGTGCCAGCAGCTTAGACAGGGGGCAATATGGCTACACCTTC. The chain couples TRBV7-2 to TRBJ1-2, with 9 bases matching TRBD1. Germline CDR1 SGHTA, CDR2 FQGNSA. The CDR3 covers 14 residues. The ends lost 1 base at V and 5 bases at J; junction bases unmatched: 2.

The chain couples TRBV6-6 to TRBJ2-7; TRBD2 matches at 14 bases. V lost 1 base, J lost 5 bases, and 1 base stayed unmatched. The CDR3 has 15 amino acids. Looked up from germline, CDR1 is MNHNY and CDR2 is SVGAGI (reference sequence). CDR3 region: CASSYWGLAGDEQYF. DNA of the CDR3: TGTGCCAGCAGTTACTGGGGACTAGCGGGGGACGAGCAGTACTTC.

The chain recombines TRBV7-2 with TRBJ2-1, with D perhaps TRBD2 (5 bases). The CDR3 totals 15 residues. V lost 5 bases, J lost 3 bases, and 14 bases lay in between. Germline CDR1 reads SGHTA; CDR2 reads FQGNSA. CDR3 residues: CASSPPDGIYNEQFF. The CDR3 DNA follows: TGTGCCAGCAGCCCACCGGACGGGATCTACAATGAGCAGTTCTTC.

This clone was seen once. The chain links TRBV2 to TRBJ2-2; D is perhaps TRBD2 (6 bases). The CDR3 runs 14 residues. Germline lookup yields CDR1 SNHLY and CDR2 FYNNEI. Trimming pared 6 bases from V and 1 base from J, leaving 9 bases between. The DNA for the CDR3 is TGTGCCAGCAGGACGGGGGTGAACACCGGGGAGCTGTTTTTT. This sequence encodes CASRTGVNTGELFF.

This chain joins TRBV2 and TRBJ2-7; maybe TRBD1 (5 bases). Germline lookup yields CDR1 SNHLY and CDR2 FYNNEI. There are 10 residues in the CDR3. Trimming took off 6 bases at V and 6 bases at J, with 6 bases between the two ends. Here the CDR3 reads CASRGPEQYF. In nucleotides, the CDR3 is TGTGCCAGCAGGGGGCCCGAGCAGTACTTC.

This chain connects TRBV12-3 or TRBV12-4 to TRBJ1-2, with unresolved D. The germline V and J ends were trimmed by 5 bases and 8 bases, with 9 bases remaining between them. The CDR3 runs to 11 residues. The CDR3 nucleotides are TGTGCCAGCAGTAAGACGGGGGGCTACACCTTC. It is translated as CASSKTGGYTF.

This clone was observed a handful of times. This sequence joins TRBV5-1 and TRBJ1-3, with 8 positions matching TRBD1. CDR1 and CDR2 (germline): SGHRS, YFSETQ. The CDR3 runs 14 residues. V lost 2 bases, J lost 10 bases, and 8 bases stayed unmatched. In DNA form, the CDR3 reads TGCGCCAGCAGCTTAGGGCAGGGGGCCTCTACCATATATTTT. Translated, it gives CASSLGQGASTIYF.

V usage is TRBV2 and J usage is TRBJ1-6; D gene unclear. The CDR3 runs to 13 residues. V was shortened by 5 bases and J by 9 bases, with 11 bases between the two germline ends. Germline CDR1 reads SNHLY; CDR2 reads FYNNEI. The CDR3 DNA is TGTGCCAGCAGTATCTCCTTCGGTTCACCCCTCCACTTT. This gives the protein CASSISFGSPLHF.

V and J are TRBV10-3 and TRBJ2-6; the D is unclear. The CDR3 consists of 17 residues. Germline CDR1 reads ENHRY; CDR2 reads SYGVKD. V lost 3 bases and J lost 2, with 14 bases in between. The CDR3 loop reads CAISDLNKNAGANVLTF. As DNA, the CDR3 is TGTGCCATCAGTGATTTGAACAAAAATGCTGGGGCCAACGTCCTGACTTTC.

The gene calls are TRBV2 and TRBJ1-5; 12 bases line up with TRBD1. Trimming took 7 bases from V and 0 from J; bases not matched to a gene: 7. The germline V gene has CDR1 SNHLY and CDR2 FYNNEI. The CDR3 spans 17 residues. The CDR3 nucleotides read TGTGCCAGCACCCCCCCGGGACAGGGGGCTAGCAATCAGCCCCAGCATTTT. Its translation: CASTPPGQGASNQPQHF.